The subject of this entry is one T cell receptor beta chain. Its antigen is unidentified. PBMCs yielded sorted CD4+ and CD8+ T cells. The data were obtained in a study of CD8+ T cells in alopecia areata. Broader study findings: Researchers report lesional scalp, most notably alopecia totalis/universalis, outstripped normal scalp in clonality.

The junction had 7 bases not matched to a gene; V was cut back by 5 bases and J by 6 bases. Germline-derived CDR1 and CDR2 are GTSNPN and SVGIG (reference sequence). The CDR3 consists of 13 residues. Following RNA extraction, reverse transcription yielded cDNA that acted as the sequencing template. The method was immunoSEQ multiplex PCR; TCRdb's version includes in-frame clones alone and lacks a portion of them. The sample shows 150,000 to 200,000 clones, 63% of them seen only once. Sequencing was performed on CD4+ T cells sorted from blood, taken at week 0. The rearrangement links TRBV30 to TRBJ2-7, with TRBD1 matching 10 bases. This clonotype originated in a human donor with alopecia areata. CDR3 region: CAWGRDRGREQYF. CDR3 sequence (DNA): TGTGCCTGGGGGAGGGACAGGGGACGCGAGCAGTACTTC. The whole variable domain, remainder taken from reference TRBV30 and TRBJ2-7, is SQTIHQWPATLVQPVGSPLSLECTVEGTSNPNLYWYRQAAGRGLQLLFYSVGIGQISSEVPQNLSASRPQDRQFILSSKKLLLSDSGFYLCAWGRDRGREQYFGPGTRLTVT.